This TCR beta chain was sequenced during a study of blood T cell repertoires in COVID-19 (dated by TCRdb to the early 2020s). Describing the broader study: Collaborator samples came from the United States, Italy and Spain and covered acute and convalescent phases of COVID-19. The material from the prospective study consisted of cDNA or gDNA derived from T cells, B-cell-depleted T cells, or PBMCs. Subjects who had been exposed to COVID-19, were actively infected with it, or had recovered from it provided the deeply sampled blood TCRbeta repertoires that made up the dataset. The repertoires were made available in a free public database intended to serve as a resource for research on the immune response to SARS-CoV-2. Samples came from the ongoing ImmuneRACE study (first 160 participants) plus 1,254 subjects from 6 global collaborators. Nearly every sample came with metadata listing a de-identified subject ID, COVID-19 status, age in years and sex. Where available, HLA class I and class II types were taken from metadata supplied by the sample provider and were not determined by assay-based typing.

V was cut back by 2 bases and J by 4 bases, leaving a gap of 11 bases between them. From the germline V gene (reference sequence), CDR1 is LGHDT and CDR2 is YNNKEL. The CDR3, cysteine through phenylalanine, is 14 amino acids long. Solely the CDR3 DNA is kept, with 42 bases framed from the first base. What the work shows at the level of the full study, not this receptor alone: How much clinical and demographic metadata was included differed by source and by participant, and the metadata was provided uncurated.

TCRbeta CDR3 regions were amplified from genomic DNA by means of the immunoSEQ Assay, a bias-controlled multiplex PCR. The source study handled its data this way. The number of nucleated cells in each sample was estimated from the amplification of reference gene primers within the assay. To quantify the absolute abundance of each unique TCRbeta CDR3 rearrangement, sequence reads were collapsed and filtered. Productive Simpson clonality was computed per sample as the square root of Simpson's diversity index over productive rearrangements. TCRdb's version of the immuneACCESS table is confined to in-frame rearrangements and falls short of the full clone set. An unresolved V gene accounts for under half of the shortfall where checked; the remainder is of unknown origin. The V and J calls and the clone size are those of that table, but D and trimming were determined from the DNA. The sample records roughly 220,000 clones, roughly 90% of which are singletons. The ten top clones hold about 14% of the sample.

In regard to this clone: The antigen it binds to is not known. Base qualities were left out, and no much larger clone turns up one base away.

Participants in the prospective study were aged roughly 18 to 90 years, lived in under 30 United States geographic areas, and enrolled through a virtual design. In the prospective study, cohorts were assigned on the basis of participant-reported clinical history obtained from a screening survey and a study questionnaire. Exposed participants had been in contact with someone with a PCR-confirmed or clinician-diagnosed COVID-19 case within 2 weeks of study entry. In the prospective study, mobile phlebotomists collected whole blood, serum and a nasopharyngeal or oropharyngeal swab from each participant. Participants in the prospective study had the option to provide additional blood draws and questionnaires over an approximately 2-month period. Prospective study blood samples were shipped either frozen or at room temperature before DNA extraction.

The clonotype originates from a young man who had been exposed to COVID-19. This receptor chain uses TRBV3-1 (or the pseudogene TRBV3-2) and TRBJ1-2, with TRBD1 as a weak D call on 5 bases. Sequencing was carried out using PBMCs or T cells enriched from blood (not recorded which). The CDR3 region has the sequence CASSQSGDGYGYTF. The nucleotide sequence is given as TGTGCCAGCAGCCAATCGGGGGACGGCTATGGCTACACCTTC.